This T cell receptor beta chain was captured by sequencing in a study of shared clonotypes between healthy human individuals. Details on this clone: Its specificity is unknown.

The study, taken as a whole, reports: Across a few donors, naive CD4 shared roughly 5%, naive CD8 more than 3%, memory CD4 more than 2%, memory CD8 0.4%.

Once extracted for a subset, genomic DNA was divided evenly among several immunoSEQ plates. The data were produced by immunoSEQ multiplex PCR, yet TCRdb's version contains in-frame clones alone and is incomplete. In the table there are over a million clones, around 78% of which are singletons. V lost 6 bases to trimming and J lost 3 bases, with 15 bases between them. The CDR3 runs to 14 residues. The germline CDR1 and CDR2 sequences are MNHNY and SVGAGI (reference sequence). This receptor was identified in a man between 18 and 35 years old in good health. Some clones in this sample may be carry-over from other donors' samples. The sequencing sample was made of memory CD4+ T cells from PBMCs. Subset meaning: CD45RA-negative fraction. The chain is built from TRBV6-6 and TRBJ2-7, with no clear D. The CDR3 region has the DNA TGTGCCAGCAGACCTCTAGAAGACCACTACGAGCAGTACTTC. Translation: CASRPLEDHYEQYF.